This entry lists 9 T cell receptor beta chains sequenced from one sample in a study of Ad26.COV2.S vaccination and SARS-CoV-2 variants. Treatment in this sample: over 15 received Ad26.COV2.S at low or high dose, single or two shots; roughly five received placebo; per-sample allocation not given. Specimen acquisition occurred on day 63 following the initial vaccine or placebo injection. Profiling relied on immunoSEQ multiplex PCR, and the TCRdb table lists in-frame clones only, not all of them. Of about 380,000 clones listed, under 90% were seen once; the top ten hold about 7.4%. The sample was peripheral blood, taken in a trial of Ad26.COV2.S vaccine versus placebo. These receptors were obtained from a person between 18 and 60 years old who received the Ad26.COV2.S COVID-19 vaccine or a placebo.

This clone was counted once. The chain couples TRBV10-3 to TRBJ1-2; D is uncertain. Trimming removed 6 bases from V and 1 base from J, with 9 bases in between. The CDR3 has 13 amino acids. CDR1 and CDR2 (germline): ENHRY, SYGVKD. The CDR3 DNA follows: TGTGCCATCAGGGATCTTTTTAACTATGGCTACACCTTC. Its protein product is CAIRDLFNYGYTF.

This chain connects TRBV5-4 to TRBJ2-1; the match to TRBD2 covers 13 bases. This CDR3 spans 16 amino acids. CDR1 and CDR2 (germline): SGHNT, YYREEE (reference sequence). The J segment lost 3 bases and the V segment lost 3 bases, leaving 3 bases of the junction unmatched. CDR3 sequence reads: CASSSRTSGSYNEQFF. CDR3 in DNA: TGTGCCAGCAGCTCCCGGACTAGCGGGAGCTACAATGAGCAGTTCTTC.

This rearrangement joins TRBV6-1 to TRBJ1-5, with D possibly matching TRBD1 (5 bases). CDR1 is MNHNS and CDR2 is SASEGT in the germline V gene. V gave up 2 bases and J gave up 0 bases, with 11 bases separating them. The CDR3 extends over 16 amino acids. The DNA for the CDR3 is TGTGCCAGCAGTGAATTAAAAGGGGTTAGCAATCAGCCCCAGCATTTT. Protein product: CASSELKGVSNQPQHF.

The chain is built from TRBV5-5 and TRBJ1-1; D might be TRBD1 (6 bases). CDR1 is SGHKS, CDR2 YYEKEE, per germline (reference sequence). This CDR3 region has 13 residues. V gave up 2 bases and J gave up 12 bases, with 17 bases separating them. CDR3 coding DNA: TGTGCCAGCAGCTTTTCCACAGGGTTGGAGACTTTCTTT. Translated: CASSFSTGLETFF.

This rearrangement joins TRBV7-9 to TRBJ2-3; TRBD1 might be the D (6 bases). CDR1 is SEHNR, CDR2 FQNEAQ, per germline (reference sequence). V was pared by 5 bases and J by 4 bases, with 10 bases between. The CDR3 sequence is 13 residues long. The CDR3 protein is CASSGGGSDTQYF. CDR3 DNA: TGTGCCAGCAGCGGGGGCGGGTCAGATACGCAGTATTTT.

The CDR3 coding sequence is TGTGCCAGCAGCTTAGCGCTAGCGGGGGGGCGACTGTCCTACGAGCAGTACTTC. Translating gives CASSLALAGGRLSYEQYF. The chain links TRBV7-6 to TRBJ2-7; 12 nucleotides match TRBD2. The junction had 7 bases not matched to a gene; V was cut back by 0 bases and J by 1 base. There are 18 residues in the CDR3. The germline V gene encodes CDR1 SGHVS and CDR2 FNYEAQ.

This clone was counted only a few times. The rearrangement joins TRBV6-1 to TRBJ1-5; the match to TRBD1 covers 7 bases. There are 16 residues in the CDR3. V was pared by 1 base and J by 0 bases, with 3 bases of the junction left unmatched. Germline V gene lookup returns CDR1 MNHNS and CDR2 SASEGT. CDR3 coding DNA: TGTGCCAGCAGTGAAGGGACAGGAGTTAGCAATCAGCCCCAGCATTTT. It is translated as CASSEGTGVSNQPQHF.

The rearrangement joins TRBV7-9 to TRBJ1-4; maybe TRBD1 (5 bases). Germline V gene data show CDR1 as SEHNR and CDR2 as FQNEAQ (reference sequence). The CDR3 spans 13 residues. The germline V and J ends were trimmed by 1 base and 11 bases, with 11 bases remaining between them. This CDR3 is CASSLDQGAKLFF. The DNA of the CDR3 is TGTGCCAGCAGCTTAGATCAGGGTGCGAAACTGTTTTTT.

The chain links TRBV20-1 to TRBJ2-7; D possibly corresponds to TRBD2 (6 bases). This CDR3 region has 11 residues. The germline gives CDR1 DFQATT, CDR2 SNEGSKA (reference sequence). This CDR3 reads CSLGGSYEQYF. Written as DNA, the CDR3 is TGCAGCCTCGGGGGCTCCTACGAGCAGTACTTC.